Below, 26 T cell receptor beta chains from the same sample are listed, as sequenced in a study of human T cells and chemical hapten exposure. Stated time point: patch test 2, 6 weeks after DPC sensitization. Treatment specified: therapeutic diphenylcyclopropenone sensitization with weekly scalp DPC. In TCRdb, the RACE reads were re-called with MiXCR into one record per CDR3 protein. The table includes about 89,000 distinct CDR3 sequences, 9.5% to 11% detected once. This sample comprised whole blood, obtained in connection with sensitization to the hapten diphenylcyclopropenone (DPC). Every receptor here comes from a middle-aged man with alopecia areata. Some clones in this sample may be carry-over from other donors' samples.

This chain uses TRBV19 with TRBJ1-5; possibly TRBD1 for D (5 bases). V lost 3 bases and J 7 bases, leaving 10 bases between the germline ends. This CDR3 is built from 13 residues. CDR1 is LNHDA and CDR2 is SQIVND in the germline V gene (reference sequence). CDR3: CASSIIEGQPQHF. The CDR3 DNA reads TGTGCCAGTAGTATCATTGAGGGGCAGCCCCAGCATTTT. Variable domain in full (rest from reference TRBV19 and TRBJ1-5): DGGITQSPKYLFRKEGQNVTLSCEQNLNHDAMYWYRQDPGQGLRLIYYSQIVNDFQKGDIAEGYSVSREKKESFPLTVTSAQKNPTAFYLCASSIIEGQPQHFGDGTRLSIL.

This clonotype was recorded at least ten times. The chain joins TRBV14 to TRBJ2-7; D is undetermined. Germline assignment: CDR1 SGHDN and CDR2 FVKESK. The CDR3 has 14 amino acids. V gave up 1 base and J gave up 7 bases, with 14 bases separating them. The CDR3 protein is CASSQGLRPDEQYF. DNA for the CDR3: TGTGCCAGCAGCCAAGGACTGAGACCTGATGAGCAGTACTTC.

The table lists this clonotype with a few counts. The chain couples TRBV13 to TRBJ2-2; no clear D. The CDR3 covers 15 residues. Trimming left V 0 bases short and J 4 bases short, with 9 bases between. Germline V gene sequence: CDR1 PRHDT, CDR2 FYEKMQ (reference sequence). This chain's CDR3 is CASSLGVSLTGELFF. Here the CDR3 DNA reads TGTGCCAGCAGCTTAGGGGTCAGTCTCACCGGGGAGCTGTTTTTT. The whole variable domain, remainder taken from reference TRBV13 and TRBJ2-2, is AAGVIQSPRHLIKEKRETATLKCYPIPRHDTVYWYQQGPGQDPQFLISFYEKMQSDKGSIPDRFSAQQFSDYHSELNMSSLELGDSALYFCASSLGVSLTGELFFGEGSRLTVL.

This chain joins TRBV27 and TRBJ1-5; perhaps TRBD1 as D (5 bases). The germline V gene encodes CDR1 MNHEY and CDR2 SMNVEV (reference sequence). Between the trimmed V and J ends, which lost 5 bases and 4 bases, there was a span of 18 bases. The CDR3 contains 16 residues. DNA of the CDR3: TGTGCCAGCAGTCCTTGGGGACCGGAGGGGAATCAGCCCCAGCATTTT. It specifies CASSPWGPEGNQPQHF.

V usage is TRBV6-2 or TRBV6-3 and J usage is TRBJ1-5; D gene uncertain. V lost 2 bases to trimming and J lost 0 bases, with 8 bases between them. The germline V gene encodes CDR1 MNHEY and CDR2 SVGEGT. The CDR3 contains 15 residues. Here the CDR3 DNA reads TGTGCCAGCAGTTACGCCCAGGCTAGCAATCAGCCCCAGCATTTT. This codes for CASSYAQASNQPQHF.

The chain joins TRBV6-6 to TRBJ2-5; D unclear. The CDR3 totals 13 residues. V lost 2 bases to trimming and J lost 4 bases, with 8 bases between them. Germline lookup yields CDR1 MNHNY and CDR2 SVGAGI (reference sequence). The DNA for the CDR3 is TGTGCCAGCAGTTACGGGTCGGCAGAGACCCAGTACTTC. As protein: CASSYGSAETQYF.

This clonotype was picked up a small number of times. The CDR3 coding sequence is TGTGCCTGGAGTATAGAAGTAAACACCGGGGAGCTGTTTTTT. Its protein product is CAWSIEVNTGELFF. The chain links TRBV30 to TRBJ2-2; no clear D gene. The CDR3 extends over 14 amino acids. Germline V gives CDR1 GTSNPN, CDR2 SVGIG (reference sequence). Trimming removed 2 bases from V and 2 bases from J, with 9 bases in between.

The genes are TRBV20-1 and TRBJ1-6; no clear D. Trimming took off 4 bases at V and 5 bases at J, with 15 bases between the two ends. The CDR3 length is 15 residues. Germline V gives CDR1 DFQATT, CDR2 SNEGSKA (reference sequence). CDR3 nucleotide sequence: TGCAGTGCTAAACCCACGGTCGGGAATAATTCACCCCTCCACTTT. Amino acid sequence: CSAKPTVGNNSPLHF.

This sequence joins TRBV24-1 and TRBJ1-1; D remains ambiguous. The V end lost 9 bases, the J end lost 1 base, and 11 bases lay between the germline ends. CDR3 length: 13 amino acids. CDR1 is KGHDR and CDR2 is SFDVKD in the germline V gene. The CDR3 coding sequence is TGTGCCACCTCGAACGTCAAGAACACTGAAGCTTTCTTT. Translation: CATSNVKNTEAFF.

This clonotype occurred a few times. The chain links TRBV6-6 to TRBJ1-5; 7 nucleotides match TRBD1. The junction had 3 bases not matched to a gene; V was cut back by 2 bases and J by 2 bases. Germline assignment: CDR1 MNHNY and CDR2 SVGAGI (reference sequence). The CDR3 has 15 amino acids. CDR3 in amino acids: CASSYQGQGNQPQHF. The CDR3 DNA is TGTGCCAGCAGTTACCAAGGACAGGGCAATCAGCCCCAGCATTTT.

The V and J genes are TRBV6-6 and TRBJ2-7, with D perhaps matching TRBD1 (6 bases). The V gene lost 5 bases and the J gene lost 5 bases, with 7 bases spanning the gap. The CDR3 covers 11 residues. CDR1 and CDR2 (germline): MNHNY, SVGAGI (reference sequence). For the CDR3, the DNA is TGTGCCAGCAGTCACAGGGACGAGCAGTACTTC. Its protein product is CASSHRDEQYF.

This clonotype was detected many times. The rearrangement uses TRBV19 and TRBJ1-5, with 7 bases that match TRBD1. CDR3 length equals 16 residues. The V and J ends lost 5 bases and 2 bases, in that order; junction bases with no gene match: 9. Germline V gene sequence: CDR1 LNHDA, CDR2 SQIVND (reference sequence). CDR3 coding DNA: TGTGCCAGTAGTTCCCCTCGACAGGGTGGCAATCAGCCCCAGCATTTT. This encodes CASSSPRQGGNQPQHF.

In regard to this clonotype: The germline gene is not matched at one end of the junction; a read error may be the cause. The chain combines TRBV7-7 with TRBJ2-2, with 7 bases that match TRBD2. The CDR3 consists of 12 residues. The germline V gene has CDR1 SSHAT and CDR2 FNYEAQ (reference sequence). Here the CDR3 DNA reads TGTGCTAGCAGCGGGGATGCCGGGGAGCTGTTTTTT. This sequence encodes CASSGDAGELFF.

Here the CDR3 DNA reads TGTGCCAGCAGTTTACACAGGGCCCATCAGCCCCAGCATTTT. Translated: CASSLHRAHQPQHF. V is TRBV27 and J is TRBJ1-5; perhaps TRBD1 as D (6 bases). Trimming took off 2 bases at V and 5 bases at J, with 10 bases between the two ends. CDR3 length: 14 residues. Germline CDR1 reads MNHEY; CDR2 reads SMNVEV (reference sequence).

This clonotype was seen only a few times. The chain couples TRBV7-2 to TRBJ2-6, with D hard to call. The length of the CDR3 is 14 residues. Germline V gives CDR1 SGHTA, CDR2 FQGNSA. Between the trimmed V and J ends, which lost 5 bases and 0 bases, there was a span of 5 bases. CDR3 DNA: TGTGCCAGCAGCCGTAGCTCTGGGGCCAACGTCCTGACTTTC. Translated, it gives CASSRSSGANVLTF.

This clonotype was found many times. This chain uses TRBV20-1 with TRBJ2-7, with 10 bases that match TRBD2. V lost 3 bases and J lost 0; bases outside the gene matches: 2. CDR1 and CDR2 (germline): DFQATT, SNEGSKA (reference sequence). The length of the CDR3 is 14 residues. CDR3 DNA: TGCAGTGCTAGTTCTAGCGGGAGCTCCTACGAGCAGTACGTC. It codes for CSASSSGSSYEQYV.

This clonotype has just a few counts. The J gene is TRBJ2-3, the V gene TRBV7-2; possibly TRBD2 for D (5 bases). Trimming cost V 2 bases and J 1 base, with 13 bases left between them. This CDR3 is built from 16 residues. CDR1 SGHTA and CDR2 FQGNSA come from the germline V gene. CDR3 amino acids: CASSLLGGLGTDTQYF. The DNA of the CDR3 is TGTGCCAGCAGCTTATTGGGTGGACTGGGCACAGATACGCAGTATTTT.

This clonotype was seen ten or more times. The J gene is TRBJ2-4, the V gene TRBV27; 9 bases are a match to TRBD2. Germline CDR1 reads MNHEY; CDR2 reads SMNVEV (reference sequence). Losses at the gene ends were 3 bases for V and 0 bases for J; bases not matched to a gene: 3. This CDR3 has 16 residues. DNA for the CDR3: TGTGCCAGCAGTTTTTTAGCGGGAGTAGCCAAAAACATTCAGTACTTC. Amino acid sequence: CASSFLAGVAKNIQYF.

The chain recombines TRBV6-2 or TRBV6-3 with TRBJ2-5; 10 positions match TRBD2. The germline CDR1 and CDR2 sequences are MNHEY and SVGEGT. CDR3 length: 14 residues. The trim removed 6 bases at V and 4 bases at J, leaving 5 bases unmatched. CDR3 amino acids: CASRIRLAGETQYF. The CDR3 nucleotides read TGTGCCAGCAGAATTAGACTAGCGGGAGAGACCCAGTACTTC.

Comment on this clonotype: A much bigger clone sits one base away, suggesting this may be a read error. The V and J genes are TRBV27 and TRBJ2-4, with D unresolved. Germline-derived CDR1 and CDR2 are MNHEY and SMNVEV (reference sequence). V lost 0 bases and J 2 bases, leaving 14 bases between the germline ends. The CDR3 contains 17 residues. CDR3 coding DNA: TGTGCCAGCAGTTTATCCGGCCTAGAGACAACCAAAAACATTCAGTACTTC. Residues: CASSLSGLETTKNIQYF.

This clonotype was detected a few times. The chain has TRBV7-9 and TRBJ2-3; D is undetermined. CDR3 size: 12 residues. V gave up 2 bases and J gave up 6 bases, with 6 bases separating them. Germline V gene lookup returns CDR1 SEHNR and CDR2 FQNEAQ (reference sequence). The CDR3 spells CASSLSLDTQYF. CDR3 nucleotides: TGTGCCAGCAGCTTATCTTTGGATACGCAGTATTTT.

J is TRBJ2-1 and V is TRBV24-1; D gene ambiguous. V was pared by 3 bases and J by 0 bases, with 5 bases between. The CDR3 has 14 residues. The germline V gene has CDR1 KGHDR and CDR2 SFDVKD. CDR3 protein: CATSDRSSYNEQFF. Written as DNA, the CDR3 is TGTGCCACCAGTGATAGGAGCTCCTACAATGAGCAGTTCTTC.

This clonotype was counted only a few times. V and J are TRBV20-1 and TRBJ1-1; TRBD1 matches 8 bases. Germline CDR1 is DFQATT and CDR2 is SNEGSKA (reference sequence). With V trimmed by 6 bases and J by 13 bases, 10 bases remained unmatched. CDR3 length equals 11 residues. This CDR3 reads CSAREGQAVFF. The DNA for the CDR3 is TGCAGTGCCCGCGAGGGACAGGCCGTTTTCTTT.

This clonotype appeared many times. The CDR3 loop reads CASSFQDDGKLFF. The CDR3 DNA follows: TGCGCCAGCAGCTTCCAGGACGATGGAAAACTGTTTTTT. The chain employs TRBV5-1 and TRBJ1-4; D is unclear. Trimming removed 2 bases at V and 10 bases at J, with 12 bases between. CDR3 length: 13 amino acids. Germline-derived CDR1 and CDR2 are SGHRS and YFSETQ.

The genes are TRBV7-9 and TRBJ2-3; tentatively, D is TRBD1 (5 bases). The V gene's germline CDR1 is SEHNR and CDR2 FQNEAQ (reference sequence). CDR3 length: 16 amino acids. The germline V and J ends were trimmed by 5 bases and 4 bases, with 19 bases remaining between them. In DNA, the CDR3 is TGTGCCAGCAGCCGCGTCGCCAGGGTGGTAGCAGATACGCAGTATTTT. It yields the protein CASSRVARVVADTQYF. Supplemented by reference TRBV7-9 and TRBJ2-3, the full variable domain reads DTGVSQNPRHKITKRGQNVTFRCDPISEHNRLYWYRQTLGQGPEFLTYFQNEAQLEKSRLLSDRFSAERPKGSFSTLEIQRTEQGDSAMYLCASSRVARVVADTQYFGPGTRLTVL.

In its sample, this clonotype was seen a few times. The rearrangement links TRBV12-3 or TRBV12-4 to TRBJ2-3; 11 bases match TRBD2. With 6 bases clipped from V and 4 bases from J, the junction kept 6 bases outside the gene matches. There are 15 residues in the CDR3. CDR3 region: CASSHGTSGADTQYF. The DNA for the CDR3 is TGTGCCAGCAGCCACGGGACTAGCGGCGCAGATACGCAGTATTTT.